This T cell receptor beta chain was captured in a study of shared clonotypes between healthy human individuals. Regarding this clone: Antigen specificity is unknown.

Overall study results and limits: Sorted-subset samples were not fully sequenced, rarefaction indicated.

Clones were read by immunoSEQ multiplex PCR, and TCRdb kept only the in-frame ones, dropping some. The profile shows roughly 2,500,000 clones, 93% of them singletons. This sequence originates from a man aged 18 to 30 in good health. Some clones in this sample may be carry-over from other donors' samples. The sample comprised naive CD4+ T cells from PBMCs. As to subset: CD45RA+ positively selected.

This CDR3 reads CASSQDKGYGYTF. Here the CDR3 DNA reads TGCGCCAGCAGCCAAGATAAAGGCTATGGCTACACCTTC. V is TRBV4-3 and J is TRBJ1-2; D is unclear. This CDR3 comprises 13 residues. The germline V gene has CDR1 LGHNA and CDR2 YSLEER. Trimming stripped 0 bases from V and 4 bases from J, with 6 bases between.